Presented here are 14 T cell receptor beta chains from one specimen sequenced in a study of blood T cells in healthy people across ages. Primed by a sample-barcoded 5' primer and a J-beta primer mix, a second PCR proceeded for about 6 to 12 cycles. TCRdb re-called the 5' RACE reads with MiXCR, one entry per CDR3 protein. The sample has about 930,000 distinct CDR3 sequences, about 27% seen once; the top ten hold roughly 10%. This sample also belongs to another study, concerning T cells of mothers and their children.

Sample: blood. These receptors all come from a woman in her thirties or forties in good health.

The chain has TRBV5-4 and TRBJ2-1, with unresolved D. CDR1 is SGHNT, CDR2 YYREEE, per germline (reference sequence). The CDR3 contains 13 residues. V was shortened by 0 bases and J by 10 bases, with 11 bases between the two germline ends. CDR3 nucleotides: TGTGCCAGCAGCTTGGAAGGGCCTCGAGAGCAGTTCTTC. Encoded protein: CASSLEGPREQFF.

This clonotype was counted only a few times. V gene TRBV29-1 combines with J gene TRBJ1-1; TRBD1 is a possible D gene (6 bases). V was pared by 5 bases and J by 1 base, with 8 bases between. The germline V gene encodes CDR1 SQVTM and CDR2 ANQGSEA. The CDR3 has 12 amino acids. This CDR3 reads CSVPGQNTEAFF. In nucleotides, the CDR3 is TGCAGCGTTCCGGGACAGAACACTGAAGCTTTCTTT.

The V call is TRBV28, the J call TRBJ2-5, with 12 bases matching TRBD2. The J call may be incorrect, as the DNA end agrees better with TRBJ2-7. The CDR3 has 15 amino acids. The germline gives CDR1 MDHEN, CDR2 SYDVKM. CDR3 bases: TGTGCCAGCAGTTATGCTAGCGGGAGGGCCTACGAGCAGTACTTC. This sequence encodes CASSYASGRAYEQYF.

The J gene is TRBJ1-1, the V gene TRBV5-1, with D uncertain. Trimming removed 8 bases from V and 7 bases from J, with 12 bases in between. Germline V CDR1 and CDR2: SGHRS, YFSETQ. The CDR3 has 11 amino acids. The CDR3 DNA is TGCGCCAGTATGGAGGGAATTGAAGCTTTCTTT. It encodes CASMEGIEAFF.

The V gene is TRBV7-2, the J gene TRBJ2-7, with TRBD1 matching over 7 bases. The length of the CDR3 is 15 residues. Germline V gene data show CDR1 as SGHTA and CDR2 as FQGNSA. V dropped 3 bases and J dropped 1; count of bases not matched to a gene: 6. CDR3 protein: CASSFDRALSYEQYF. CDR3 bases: TGTGCCAGCAGCTTTGACAGGGCTCTTTCCTACGAGCAGTACTTC.

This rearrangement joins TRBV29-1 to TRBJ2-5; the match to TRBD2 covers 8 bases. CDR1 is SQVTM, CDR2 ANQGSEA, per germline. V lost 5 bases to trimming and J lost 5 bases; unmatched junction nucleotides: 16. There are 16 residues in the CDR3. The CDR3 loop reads CSVYGSSGQVRETQYF. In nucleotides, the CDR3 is TGCAGCGTTTACGGGTCTAGCGGGCAGGTCCGGGAGACCCAGTACTTC. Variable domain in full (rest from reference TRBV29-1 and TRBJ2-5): SAVISQKPSRDICQRGTSLTIQCQVDSQVTMMFWYRQQPGQSLTLIATANQGSEATYESGFVIDKFPISRPNLTFSTLTVSNMSPEDSSIYLCSVYGSSGQVRETQYFGPGTRLLVL.

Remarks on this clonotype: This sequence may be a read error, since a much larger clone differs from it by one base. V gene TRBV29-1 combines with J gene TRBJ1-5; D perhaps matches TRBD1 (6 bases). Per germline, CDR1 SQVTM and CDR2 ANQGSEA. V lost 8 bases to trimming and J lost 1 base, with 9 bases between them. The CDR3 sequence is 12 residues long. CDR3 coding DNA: TGCAGCCAGGGGATGAGCAATCAGCCCCAGCATTTT. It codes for CSQGMSNQPQHF.

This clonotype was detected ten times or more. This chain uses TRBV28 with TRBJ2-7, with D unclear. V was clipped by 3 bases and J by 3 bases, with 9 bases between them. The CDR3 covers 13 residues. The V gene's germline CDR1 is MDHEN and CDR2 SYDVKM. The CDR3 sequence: CASSFLGNYEQYF. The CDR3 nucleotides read TGTGCCAGCAGTTTCTTGGGGAACTACGAGCAGTACTTC.

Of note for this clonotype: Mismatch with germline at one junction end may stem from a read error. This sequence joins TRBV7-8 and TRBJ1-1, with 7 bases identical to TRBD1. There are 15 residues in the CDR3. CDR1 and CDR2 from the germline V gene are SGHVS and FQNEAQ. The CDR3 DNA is TGTGCTAGCAGCCGAGACAGGGAAACTGGCACTGAAGCTTTCTTT. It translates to CASSRDRETGTEAFF. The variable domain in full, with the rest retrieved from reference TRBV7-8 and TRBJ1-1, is GAGVSQSPRYKVAKRGQDVALRCDPISGHVSLFWYQQALGQGPEFLTYFQNEAQLDKSGLPSDRFFAERPEGSVSTLKIQRTQQEDSAVYLCASSRDRETGTEAFFGQGTRLTVV.

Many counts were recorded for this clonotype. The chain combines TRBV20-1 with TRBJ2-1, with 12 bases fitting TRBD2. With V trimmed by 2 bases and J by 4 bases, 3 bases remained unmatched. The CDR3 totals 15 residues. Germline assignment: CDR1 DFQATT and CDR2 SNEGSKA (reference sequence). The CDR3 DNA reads TGCAGTGCTAGAATCCTAGCGGGAGGGTACAATGAGCAGTTCTTC. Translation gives CSARILAGGYNEQFF.

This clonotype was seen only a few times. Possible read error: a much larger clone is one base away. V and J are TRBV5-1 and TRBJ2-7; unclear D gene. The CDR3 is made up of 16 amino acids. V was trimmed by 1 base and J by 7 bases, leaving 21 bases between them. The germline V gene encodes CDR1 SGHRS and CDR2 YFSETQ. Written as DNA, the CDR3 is TGCGCCAGCAGCTTGTCCCCAGCTGATACCTACAATGAGCAGTACTTC. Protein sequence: CASSLSPADTYNEQYF. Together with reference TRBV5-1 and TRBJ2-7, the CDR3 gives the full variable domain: KAGVTQTPRYLIKTRGQQVTLSCSPISGHRSVSWYQQTPGQGLQFLFEYFSETQRNKGNFPGRFSGRQFSNSRSEMNVSTLELGDSALYLCASSLSPADTYNEQYFGPGTRLTVT.

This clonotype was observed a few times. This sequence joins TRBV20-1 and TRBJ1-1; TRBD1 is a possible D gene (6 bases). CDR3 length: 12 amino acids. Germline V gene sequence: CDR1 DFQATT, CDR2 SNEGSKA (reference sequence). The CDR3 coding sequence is TGCAGCCCGTGGGGGCCGAACACTGAAGCTTTCTTT. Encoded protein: CSPWGPNTEAFF.

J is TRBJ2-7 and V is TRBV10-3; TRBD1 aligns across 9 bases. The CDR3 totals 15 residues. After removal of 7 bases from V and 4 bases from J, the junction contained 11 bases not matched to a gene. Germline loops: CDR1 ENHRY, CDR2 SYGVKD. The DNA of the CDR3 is TGTGCCATCATGGGGCCCGGGACAGGGTCTTACGAGCAGTACTTC. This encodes CAIMGPGTGSYEQYF.

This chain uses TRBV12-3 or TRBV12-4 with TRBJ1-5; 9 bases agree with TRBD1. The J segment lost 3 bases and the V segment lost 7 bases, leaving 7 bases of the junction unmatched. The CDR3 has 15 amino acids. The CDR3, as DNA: TGTGCCAGCAACCTGGACAGGGGCCCCAATCAGCCCCAGCATTTT. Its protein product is CASNLDRGPNQPQHF.